This T cell receptor (beta chain) was documented in a study of shared clonotypes between healthy human individuals. Study overall: Sampling drew on donors who were a couple of women and three men aged 18 to 49.

The method was immunoSEQ multiplex PCR; TCRdb's version includes in-frame clones alone and lacks a portion of them. The sample gives about 2 million clones, roughly 95% of which show up once; 0.85% to 1.2% is in the top ten. Unmatched junction bases numbered 6, after V lost 7 bases and J lost 8 bases. CDR3 length equals 13 residues. Germline V gene lookup returns CDR1 MNHEY and CDR2 SMNVEV (reference sequence). Naive CD8 isolation took CD45RO-negative cells positively selected for CCR7 and excluded terminally differentiated effector memory CD45RA+ cells. The study drew its donors from healthy HIV-negative adults without recent acute infections or vaccinations.

The chain employs TRBV27 and TRBJ2-1; TRBD1 matches 9 bases. Sequenced sample: naive CD8+ T cells sorted from blood. The receptor comes from a man between 18 and 35 years old in good health. The CDR3 nucleotides read TGTGCCAGCACGACAGGGGGAGGCGATGAGCAGTTCTTC. As protein: CASTTGGGDEQFF.